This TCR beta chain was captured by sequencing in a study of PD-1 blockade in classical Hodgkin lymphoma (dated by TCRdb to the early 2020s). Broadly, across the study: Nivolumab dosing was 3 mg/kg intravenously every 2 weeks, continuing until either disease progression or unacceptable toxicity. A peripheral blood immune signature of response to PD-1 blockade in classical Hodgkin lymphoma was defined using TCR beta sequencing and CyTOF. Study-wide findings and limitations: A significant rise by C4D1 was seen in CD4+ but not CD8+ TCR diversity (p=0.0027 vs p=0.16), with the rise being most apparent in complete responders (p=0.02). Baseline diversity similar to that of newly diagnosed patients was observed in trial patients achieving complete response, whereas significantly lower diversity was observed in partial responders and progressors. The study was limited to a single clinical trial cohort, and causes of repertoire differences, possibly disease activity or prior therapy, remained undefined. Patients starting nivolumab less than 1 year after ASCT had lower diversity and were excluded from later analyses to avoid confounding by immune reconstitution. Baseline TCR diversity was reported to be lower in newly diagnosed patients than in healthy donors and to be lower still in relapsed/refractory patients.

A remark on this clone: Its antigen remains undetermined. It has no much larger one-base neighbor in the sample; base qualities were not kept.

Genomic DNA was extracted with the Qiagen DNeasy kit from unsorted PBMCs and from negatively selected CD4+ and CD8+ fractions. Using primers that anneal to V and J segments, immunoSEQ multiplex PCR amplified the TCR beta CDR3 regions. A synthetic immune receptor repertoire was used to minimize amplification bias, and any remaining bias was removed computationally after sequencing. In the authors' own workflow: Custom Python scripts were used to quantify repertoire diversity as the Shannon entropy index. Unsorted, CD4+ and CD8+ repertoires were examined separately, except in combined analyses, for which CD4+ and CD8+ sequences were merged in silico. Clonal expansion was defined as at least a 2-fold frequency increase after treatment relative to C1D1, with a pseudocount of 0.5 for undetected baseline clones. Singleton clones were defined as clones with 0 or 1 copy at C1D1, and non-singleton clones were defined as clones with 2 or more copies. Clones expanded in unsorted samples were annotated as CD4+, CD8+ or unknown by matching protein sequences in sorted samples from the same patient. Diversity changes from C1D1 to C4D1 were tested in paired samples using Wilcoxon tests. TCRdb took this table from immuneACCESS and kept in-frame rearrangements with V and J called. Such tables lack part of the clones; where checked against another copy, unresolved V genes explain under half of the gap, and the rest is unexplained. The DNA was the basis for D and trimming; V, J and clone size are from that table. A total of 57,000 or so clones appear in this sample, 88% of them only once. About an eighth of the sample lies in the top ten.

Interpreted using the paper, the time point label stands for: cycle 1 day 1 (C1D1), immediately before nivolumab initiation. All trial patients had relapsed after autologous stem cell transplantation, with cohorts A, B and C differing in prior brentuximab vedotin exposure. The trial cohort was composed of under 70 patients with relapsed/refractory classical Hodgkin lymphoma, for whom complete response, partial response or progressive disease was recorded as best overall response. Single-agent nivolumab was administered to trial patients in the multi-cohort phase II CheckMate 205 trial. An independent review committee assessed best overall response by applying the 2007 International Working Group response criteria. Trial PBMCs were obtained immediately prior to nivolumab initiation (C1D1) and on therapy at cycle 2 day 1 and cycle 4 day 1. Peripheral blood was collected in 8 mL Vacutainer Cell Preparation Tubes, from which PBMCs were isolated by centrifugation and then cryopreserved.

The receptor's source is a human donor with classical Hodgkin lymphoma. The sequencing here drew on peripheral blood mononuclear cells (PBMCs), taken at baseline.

The CDR3 sequence is CASSLAGGQHEQYF. The DNA sequence reads TGTGCCAGCAGCCTAGCGGGGGGCCAGCACGAGCAGTACTTC. Rearrangement joined TRBV5-4 to TRBJ2-7; TRBD2 fits 11 bases in the junction. From the cysteine through the phenylalanine, the CDR3 covers 14 amino acids. The only DNA kept is the CDR3, 42 bases in frame from the first base. CDR1 and CDR2, per the germline V gene (reference sequence), are SGHNT and YYREEE. V is cut back by 4 bases and J by 5 bases, with 5 bases in the junction unmatched.